This T cell receptor (beta chain) came from a study of regulatory T cells in long-lasting Graves disease. The V gene's germline CDR1 is SGHRS and CDR2 YFSETQ. V was pared by 3 bases and J by 4 bases, with 6 bases between. CDR3 length: 12 residues. Study-wide results and caveats: TRBV28, TRBJ1-2 and TRBJ2-5 emerged as the favored segments in persistent disease.

Details on this clonotype: The antigen remains unidentified.

CDR3 regions were amplified by Arm-PCR using iRepertoire HTBI primers to build TCR beta libraries. TCRdb itself ran the multiplex PCR reads through MiXCR, one entry per CDR3 protein. Of about 430,000 distinct CDR3 sequences listed, over 20% are singletons. As to time point: persistent/refractory GD, antithyroid drugs over 5 years with positive TRAb. Construction of the TCR library relied on RNA isolated from PBMCs. The chain is built from TRBV5-1 and TRBJ2-3; D is ambiguous. The sequencing used peripheral blood mononuclear cells (PBMCs), collected when the disease was refractory, from a patient treated with antithyroid drugs. The sequence was collected from a female donor with Graves disease. The CDR3 loop is CASSSTADTQYF. In DNA form, the CDR3 reads TGCGCCAGCAGCTCGACCGCAGATACGCAGTATTTT.